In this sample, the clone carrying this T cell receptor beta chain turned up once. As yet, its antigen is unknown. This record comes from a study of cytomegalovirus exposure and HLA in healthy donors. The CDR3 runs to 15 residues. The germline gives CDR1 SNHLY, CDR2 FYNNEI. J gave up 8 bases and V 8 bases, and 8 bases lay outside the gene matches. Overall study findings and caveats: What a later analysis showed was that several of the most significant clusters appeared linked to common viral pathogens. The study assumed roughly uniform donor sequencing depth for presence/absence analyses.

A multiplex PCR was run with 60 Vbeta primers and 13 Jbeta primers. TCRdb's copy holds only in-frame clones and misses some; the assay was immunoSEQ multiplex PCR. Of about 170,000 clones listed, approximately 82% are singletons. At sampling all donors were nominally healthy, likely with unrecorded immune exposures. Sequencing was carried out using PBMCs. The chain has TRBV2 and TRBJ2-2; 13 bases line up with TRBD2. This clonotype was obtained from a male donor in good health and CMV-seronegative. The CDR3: CASSPGLAGAGELFF. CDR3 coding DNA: TGTGCCAGCTCACCCGGACTAGCGGGAGCTGGGGAGCTGTTTTTT.